The TCR beta chain described here comes from a study of shared clonotypes between healthy human individuals (dated by TCRdb to about 2020). About the study as a whole: The cohort comprised a couple of women and a few men aged 18 to 49 years. For each donor, three plates each were used for CD4 naive and CD4 memory, two plates were used for CD8 naive, and one plate was used for CD8 memory. The study deeply sequenced blood TCR repertoires of about five healthy adults to estimate repertoire size and the extent of clonotype sharing between individuals. Libraries were prepared and TCR repertoires were sequenced by different laboratories using diverse techniques, in order to increase sequencing depth and limit assay-specific biases. Per donor, leukapheresis produced somewhere between about 0.9 and 9.5 billion PBMCs.

V and J are trimmed by 5 bases and 2 bases, and the gene matches miss 12 bases of the junction. The CDR3 contains 18 residues, cysteine and phenylalanine counted. The CDR3 DNA has 54 bases and is translated from base 1. The germline V gene yields SGHTA for CDR1 and FQGNSA for CDR2. For the CD8 naive samples, CD45RO-negative cells were positively selected for CCR7, yielding a CD45RA+CCR7+ population from which TemRA cells were excluded. Donors were healthy HIV-negative adults with no recently reported acute infections or vaccinations. Only Caucasian adults living in Nashville, Tennessee, USA were represented among the donors. After blood collection by leukapheresis, PBMCs were isolated using Ficoll-Histopaque density gradient centrifugation and then cryopreserved in the vapor phase of liquid nitrogen. Purity and quantity of every magnetically sorted T cell population were checked by analytical flow cytometry. Genomic DNA was isolated from every sorted fraction and measured by UV absorbance on a Nanodrop 2000c.

The research as a whole found: Sampling was limited to blood, and TCR repertoires in tissue likely differ from TCR repertoires in blood. Across four donors, roughly 5.4% of naive CD4, roughly 3.5% of naive CD8, 2.3% of memory CD4, and around 0.4% of memory CD8 clonotypes were shared. The genetic and exposure-history diversity represented was limited by the small number of donors. Rarefaction of sorted-subset datasets indicated incomplete sequencing despite the large sequencing depth. Clonotypes shared by all four sorted-subset donors showed higher generation probabilities than non-shared clonotypes. Based on pairwise subsampling, the degree of clonotype sharing among donors was expected to be affected by sequencing depth. Estimated clonotype richness was generally larger for naive than for memory subsets.

Using the deep immunoSEQ assay, TCR CDR3 regions were amplified from genomic DNA by multiplex PCR. Extracted genomic DNA from each cell subset was distributed evenly across all wells of several immunoSEQ 96-well plates, and each plate was treated as a replicate. Each replicate PCR for sorted subsets received about 200 ng genomic DNA, equal to roughly 30,000 T cell genomes. Purified libraries were measured with a Qubit 3.0 fluorometer, size-checked on a Bioanalyzer 2100, and measured again with the KAPA Library Quantification kit. A separate single-read 150-cycle Illumina NextSeq 550 flow cell was used to sequence each immunoSEQ 96-well plate. The authors processed their data as follows. The immunoSEQ output contained only junctional sequences without quality scores, so filtering could not match that applied to full-length reads. To assign V/J genes and CDR3, sequences were annotated against IMGT germline references using PyIR, a Python wrapper for IgBLAST v1.9. Any read was removed if the V/J assignment was weak (E-value above 1e-6), the CDR3 was missing, or the read contained stop codons, out-of-frame junctions, or ambiguous translated residues. V3J clonotypes were defined by identical inferred V gene, J gene, and CDR3 amino acid sequence. Percentage overlap between repertoires was computed as shared unique clonotypes divided by the size of the smaller repertoire. Repertoire richness was assessed with RTK rarefaction, the Chao1 estimator, and Recon v2.1 estimates of unobserved clonotypes. For all TCRbeta clonotypes obtained by the gDNA method from four donors, generation probabilities were computed with OLGA. Drawn from immuneACCESS, this table holds only the in-frame rearrangements with V and J called that TCRdb kept. Clones are partly lost; checked studies trace under half to an unresolved V gene and leave the rest unexplained. V and J calls plus clone size are reproduced from that table; the DNA served to infer D and trimming. The sample contains around 600,000 clones, about 95% of them found a single time. Of the sample, around 0.11% falls within the top ten clones.

Concerning this clone: What antigen it recognizes has not been identified. No base quality values were provided; no much bigger clone lies one nucleotide off.

The sequencing sample was made of naive CD8+ T cells sorted from blood. The cell subset or site tag for this specimen amounts to: CD45RA+CCR7+. The TCR was taken from a woman younger than 45 in good health. The V and J segments used are TRBV7-2 and TRBJ2-3; 11 central nucleotides agree with TRBD2. The DNA sequence is TGTGCCAGCAGCCCACAGGCCACTAGCGGGAGACTCACAGATACGCAGTATTTT. This translates into CASSPQATSGRLTDTQYF. The variable domain in full, with residues beyond the CDR3 obtained from the reference TRBV7-2 and TRBJ2-3 genes, is GAGVSQSPSNKVTEKGKDVELRCDPISGHTALYWYRQSLGQGLEFLIYFQGNSAPDKSGLPSDRFSAERTGGSVSTLTIQRTQQEDSAVYLCASSPQATSGRLTDTQYFGPGTRLTVL.